This paragraph covers one T cell receptor (beta chain) sequence. What it binds is not known. This CDR3 comprises 13 residues. Germline values: CDR1 SEHNR, CDR2 FQNEAQ (reference sequence). Losses at the gene ends were 4 bases for V and 1 base for J; bases not matched to a gene: 0. This sample was included in a study of CD8 T cell repertoires and HIV-1 epitope variants. Sequenced by immunoSEQ multiplex PCR; TCRdb stores in-frame clones only, minus some. The sample records 6,000 or so clones, about three fifths being singletons. The J gene is TRBJ2-5, the V gene TRBV7-9, with 7 bases that match TRBD2. The sequence was obtained from a male donor with HIV. The sequenced sample was cultured CD8+ T cells derived from PBMCs. The CDR3 is CASSWEGQETQYF. The CDR3 DNA follows: TGTGCCAGCAGCTGGGAGGGCCAAGAGACCCAGTACTTC.